Listed below are T cell receptor beta chains from one sample, sequenced in a study of T-cell memory formation after mild COVID-19. MiXCR was run by TCRdb on the 5' RACE reads, yielding one entry per CDR3 protein. The data hold 280,000 or so distinct CDR3 sequences, with over 7% observed a single time. The sample consisted of PBMCs or a T cell subset sorted from them (not recorded which). The receptors derive from a man aged 18 to 29 who had mild COVID-19 (a few samples of this study predate the infection). Cell type and time point are not known. CDR3s include the opening cysteine and the closing phenylalanine or tryptophan. Each record gives: V gene, clone size, D gene, J gene, CDR3 DNA, CDR3 protein. The D gene is left open where the match is weak. The size entry is marked missing in some rows and otherwise reads once, few, many or a size class.

V: TRBV5-1; size: few; D: TRBD1; J: TRBJ2-3; DNA: TGCGCCAGCAGCTCGACAGGGGTAGATACGCAGTATTTT; CDR3: CASSSTGVDTQYF
V: TRBV10-3; size: few; D: TRBD1; J: TRBJ1-2; DNA: TGTGCCATCAGCGACAGGGGTGCTAACTATGGCTACACCTTC; CDR3: CAISDRGANYGYTF
V: TRBV7-9; size: NA; D: NA; J: TRBJ1-3; DNA: TGTGCCAGCAGCCTGGCGCGGGATCACTCTGGAAACACCATATATTTT; CDR3: CASSLARDHSGNTIYF
V: TRBV12-3/TRBV12-4; size: NA; D: TRBD1; J: TRBJ1-4; DNA: TGTGCCAGCAGAAGACAGGGCCGGGGGAATGAAAAACTGTTTTTT; CDR3: CASRRQGRGNEKLFF
V: TRBV20-1; size: NA; D: NA; J: TRBJ2-1; DNA: TGCAGTAGTGGACTAAGCTACAATGAGCAGTTCTTC; CDR3: CSSGLSYNEQFF
V: TRBV7-9; size: few; D: NA; J: TRBJ2-7; DNA: TGTGCCAGCAGCTTAGTAGGGTGGTACGAGCAGTACTTC; CDR3: CASSLVGWYEQYF
V: TRBV7-3; size: few; D: NA; J: TRBJ1-5; DNA: TGTGCCAGCAGCTACAGACAGATGTTATGGAGCAATCAGCCCCAGCATTTT; CDR3: CASSYRQMLWSNQPQHF
V: TRBV18; size: NA; D: TRBD1; J: TRBJ2-5; DNA: TGTGCCAGCTCACCATACAACCGGGACAGGGGGCCTGTTGCCCCAGAGACCCAGTACTTC; CDR3: CASSPYNRDRGPVAPETQYF
V: TRBV12-3/TRBV12-4; size: NA; D: TRBD1; J: TRBJ1-2; DNA: TGTGCCAGCAGTTTAGGGGGGACAGGGAGCTATGGCTACACCTTC; CDR3: CASSLGGTGSYGYTF
V: TRBV5-4; size: NA; D: TRBD2; J: TRBJ2-2; DNA: TGTGCCAGCAGCGAACTAGCGGGGTTATACCCCGGGGAGCTGTTTTTT; CDR3: CASSELAGLYPGELFF
V: TRBV19; size: NA; D: NA; J: TRBJ2-2; DNA: TGTGCCAGTAGTATAGAGGGGGCCACCGGGGAGCTGTTTTTT; CDR3: CASSIEGATGELFF
V: TRBV5-5; size: many; D: TRBD1; J: TRBJ2-1; DNA: TGTGCCAGCAGCATGTACAGGGGGACCTACAATGAGCAGTTCTTC; CDR3: CASSMYRGTYNEQFF
V: TRBV6-5; size: many; D: TRBD2; J: TRBJ2-7; DNA: TGTGCCAGCACTAGCGGGGTAAACTCCTACGAGCAGTACTTC; CDR3: CASTSGVNSYEQYF
V: TRBV5-1; size: few; D: NA; J: TRBJ2-3; DNA: TGCGCCAGCAAACGATGGGGGGACAGCTACACAGATACGCAGTATTTT; CDR3: CASKRWGDSYTDTQYF
V: TRBV28; size: many; D: NA; J: TRBJ2-5; DNA: TGTGCCAGCATTCCTTTTAAAGGACAGCAAGAGACCCAGTACTTC; CDR3: CASIPFKGQQETQYF
V: TRBV7-2; size: many; D: NA; J: TRBJ2-5; DNA: TGTGCCAGCAGCTTAGCGGGGACGGAAGAGACCCAGTACTTC; CDR3: CASSLAGTEETQYF
V: TRBV29-1; size: NA; D: NA; J: TRBJ2-2; DNA: TGCAGCGTCTCCGGGCAGGGGAGAACCGGGGAGCTGTTTTTT; CDR3: CSVSGQGRTGELFF
V: TRBV9; size: NA; D: NA; J: TRBJ1-1; DNA: TGTGCCAGCAGCGTAGGTGCGGTGAACACTGAAGCTTTCTTT; CDR3: CASSVGAVNTEAFF
V: TRBV13; size: NA; D: NA; J: TRBJ1-2; DNA: TGTGCTAGCAGTACCGACACATATGGCTACACCTTC; CDR3: CASSTDTYGYTF
V: TRBV5-6; size: NA; D: TRBD1; J: TRBJ1-2; DNA: TGTGCCAGCAGCGCGGGGACAGGGCTCCTTAACTATGGCTACACCTTC; CDR3: CASSAGTGLLNYGYTF
V: TRBV6-6; size: few; D: TRBD2; J: TRBJ2-3; DNA: TGTGCCAGCAGTTACATCCAGCGGGGGTCGGATACGCAGTATTTT; CDR3: CASSYIQRGSDTQYF
V: TRBV7-8; size: many; D: TRBD1; J: TRBJ1-2; DNA: TGTGCCAGCAGCTTCAGGGGGGATGGCTACACCTTC; CDR3: CASSFRGDGYTF
V: TRBV3-1; size: NA; D: NA; J: TRBJ1-1; DNA: TGTGCCAGCAGCCAAGGCAGGCACACTGAAGCTTTCTTT; CDR3: CASSQGRHTEAFF
V: TRBV6-2/TRBV6-3; size: few; D: NA; J: TRBJ2-2; DNA: TGTGCCAGCAGCCTCCCCAGGGGAAGGCGAACCGGGGAGCTGTTTTTT; CDR3: CASSLPRGRRTGELFF
V: TRBV7-8; size: many; D: NA; J: TRBJ1-4; DNA: TGTGCCAGCACCATTCAGCCTAATGAAAAACTGTTTTTT; CDR3: CASTIQPNEKLFF
V: TRBV6-6; size: NA; D: TRBD2; J: TRBJ2-5; DNA: TGTGCCAGCATCTTCACATCGGGGGGGCTAGAGACCCAGTACTTC; CDR3: CASIFTSGGLETQYF
V: TRBV12-3/TRBV12-4; size: many; D: NA; J: TRBJ1-2; DNA: TGTGCCAGCAGTTCTTGGGGCTATGGCTACACCTTC; CDR3: CASSSWGYGYTF
V: TRBV18; size: few; D: NA; J: TRBJ1-1; DNA: TGTGCCACCCACCTTAATGGGGGGATGAACACTGAAGCTTTCTTT; CDR3: CATHLNGGMNTEAFF
V: TRBV29-1; size: NA; D: NA; J: TRBJ2-1; DNA: TGCAGCGTTGATGTGTTGGGCAATGAGCAGTTCTTC; CDR3: CSVDVLGNEQFF
V: TRBV7-9; size: many; D: NA; J: TRBJ2-5; DNA: TGTGCCAGCAGCGGCGGGACCCAGTACTTC; CDR3: CASSGGTQYF
V: TRBV12-3/TRBV12-4; size: NA; D: NA; J: TRBJ1-5; DNA: TGTGCCAGCAGTCTAACGACAGGAGCTAGCAATCAGCCCCAGCATTTT; CDR3: CASSLTTGASNQPQHF
V: TRBV5-1; size: few; D: TRBD1; J: TRBJ1-1; DNA: TGCGCCAGCAGCGAACAGGGGGTGTATGAAGCTTTCTTT; CDR3: CASSEQGVYEAFF
V: TRBV4-1; size: few; D: NA; J: TRBJ2-2; DNA: TGCGCCAGCAGCCCCCAGGTCTTACTGACCGGGGAGCTGTTTTTT; CDR3: CASSPQVLLTGELFF
V: TRBV29-1; size: many; D: NA; J: TRBJ2-4; DNA: TGCAGCGTGCGGGACACTGAAAACATTCAGTACTTC; CDR3: CSVRDTENIQYF
V: TRBV7-2; size: many; D: NA; J: TRBJ2-2; DNA: TGTGCCAGCAGCTTGGCGGGTCCCGGGACCGGGGAGCTGTTTTTT; CDR3: CASSLAGPGTGELFF
V: TRBV7-2; size: few; D: TRBD1; J: TRBJ2-1; DNA: TGTGCCAGCACCCTTGGGTACCGGGACAGGTTATACAATGAGCAGTTCTTC; CDR3: CASTLGYRDRLYNEQFF
V: TRBV19; size: NA; D: TRBD1; J: TRBJ2-1; DNA: TGTGCCAGTAGTACCCCAGGGGGTGAGCAGTTCTTC; CDR3: CASSTPGGEQFF
V: TRBV7-3; size: many; D: NA; J: TRBJ1-5; DNA: TGTGCCAGCAGCTTACCTGCCGACAGGAACCGAAATCAGCCCCAGCATTTT; CDR3: CASSLPADRNRNQPQHF